One and the same sample provided the 10 T cell receptor beta chains below, sequenced in a study of T cell repertoires in cytomegalovirus infection. A single record per CDR3 protein comes from TCRdb applying MiXCR to the reads. This sample carries fewer than 900,000 distinct CDR3 sequences, approximately 32% of them seen once, and the ten largest clones take around 13%. No antigen has been assigned to these receptors. The specimen comprised cultured CD8+ T cells from PBMCs, sampled from culture after CMV antigen stimulation. These receptors all come from a human donor in good health (CMV status not recorded). Some clones in this sample may be carry-over from other donors' samples.

Many counts were recorded for this clonotype. The chain links TRBV7-6 to TRBJ2-5; D might be TRBD2 (6 bases). The CDR3 extends over 14 amino acids. The ends were cut back, 2 bases at V and 4 bases at J, with 11 bases in the middle. Germline CDR1 reads SGHVS; CDR2 reads FNYEAQ. The CDR3 loop is CASSLLGGLETQYF. The CDR3 DNA reads as TGTGCCAGCAGCTTACTGGGGGGACTAGAGACCCAGTACTTC.

To note about this clonotype: It is likely a read error, because the conserved phenylalanine at the end of the CDR3 is missing. V and J are TRBV12-3 or TRBV12-4 and TRBJ2-2; no clear D. Trimming shortened V by 1 base and J by 6 bases, and 6 bases separated the two germline ends. This CDR3 has 13 residues. The CDR3 loop is CASSLGYPGELFY. CDR3 DNA: TGTGCCAGCAGTTTAGGTTACCCCGGGGAGCTGTTTTAT.

This clonotype has ten or more counts. The V and J genes are TRBV6-4 and TRBJ2-5; D is perhaps TRBD2 (6 bases). Trimming took off 3 bases at V and 2 bases at J, with 13 bases between the two ends. The length of the CDR3 is 15 residues. Germline CDR1 and CDR2: MRHNA and SNTAGT. The CDR3 DNA sequence: TGTGCCAGCAGTGAAGTGGCGGGGCAGCAAGAGACCCAGTACTTC. It translates to CASSEVAGQQETQYF.

There are a few counts of this clonotype. The rearrangement joins TRBV20-1 to TRBJ2-1; D might be TRBD2 (5 bases). CDR1 and CDR2 from the germline V gene are DFQATT and SNEGSKA (reference sequence). Trimming removed 6 bases at V and 5 bases at J, with 14 bases between. This CDR3 has 13 residues. The CDR3 sequence is CSARASSHNEQFF. The CDR3 coding sequence is TGCAGTGCGCGGGCCAGTTCGCACAATGAGCAGTTCTTC.

The CDR3 DNA sequence: TGTGCCAGCAGTTTGAGCGGGGGGGCCGGCGAGCAGTACGTC. This codes for CASSLSGGAGEQYV. J is TRBJ2-7 and V is TRBV12-3 or TRBV12-4, with TRBD2 matching over 10 bases. V lost 3 bases, J lost 6 bases, and 5 bases stayed unmatched. The CDR3 extends over 14 amino acids.

This clonotype was picked up many times. The V and J genes are TRBV7-9 and TRBJ1-1, with 8 nucleotides matching TRBD1. Germline CDR1 and CDR2: SEHNR and FQNEAQ (reference sequence). CDR3 size: 15 residues. The J segment lost 1 base and the V segment lost 5 bases, leaving 6 bases of the junction unmatched. The CDR3 DNA follows: TGTGCCAGCAGCATACGGACAGGGAAGAACACTGAAGCTTTCTTT. Translated: CASSIRTGKNTEAFF.

This clonotype has just a few counts. The chain carries TRBV19 and TRBJ1-1; TRBD1 matches at 10 bases. The CDR3 runs 14 residues. CDR1 is LNHDA, CDR2 SQIVND, per germline (reference sequence). V shed 9 bases, J shed 5 bases, and the junction held 9 bases outside the gene matches. CDR3 sequence reads: CASSQTGGITEAFF. The DNA for the CDR3 is TGTGCCAGCTCCCAGACAGGGGGCATAACTGAAGCTTTCTTT.

This clonotype occurred a few times. This rearrangement joins TRBV24-1 to TRBJ2-5; 11 nucleotides align to TRBD1. J gave up 5 bases and V 3 bases, and 7 bases lay outside the gene matches. CDR3 length: 16 amino acids. The germline CDR1 and CDR2 sequences are KGHDR and SFDVKD. CDR3 protein: CATSDPDRGRTETQYF. CDR3 coding DNA: TGTGCCACCAGTGATCCGGACAGGGGGCGGACGGAGACCCAGTACTTC.

The CDR3 DNA reads TGTGCCAGCAGTTACGCCGTTGGGAACGCTAACACCGGGGAGCTGTTTTTT. Its protein product is CASSYAVGNANTGELFF. V and J are TRBV6-5 and TRBJ2-2; no definite D call. CDR3 length equals 17 residues. V lost 2 bases and J 2 bases, leaving 15 bases between the germline ends. Germline CDR1 MNHEY, CDR2 SVGAGI.

This chain uses TRBV6-5 with TRBJ1-1, with D unresolved. The germline V gene has CDR1 MNHEY and CDR2 SVGAGI. CDR3 length: 14 residues. Trimming pared 4 bases from V and 4 bases from J, leaving 13 bases between. CDR3 residues: CASSSAGGPTEAFF. CDR3 nucleotide sequence: TGTGCCAGCAGTTCCGCAGGAGGTCCCACTGAAGCTTTCTTT.